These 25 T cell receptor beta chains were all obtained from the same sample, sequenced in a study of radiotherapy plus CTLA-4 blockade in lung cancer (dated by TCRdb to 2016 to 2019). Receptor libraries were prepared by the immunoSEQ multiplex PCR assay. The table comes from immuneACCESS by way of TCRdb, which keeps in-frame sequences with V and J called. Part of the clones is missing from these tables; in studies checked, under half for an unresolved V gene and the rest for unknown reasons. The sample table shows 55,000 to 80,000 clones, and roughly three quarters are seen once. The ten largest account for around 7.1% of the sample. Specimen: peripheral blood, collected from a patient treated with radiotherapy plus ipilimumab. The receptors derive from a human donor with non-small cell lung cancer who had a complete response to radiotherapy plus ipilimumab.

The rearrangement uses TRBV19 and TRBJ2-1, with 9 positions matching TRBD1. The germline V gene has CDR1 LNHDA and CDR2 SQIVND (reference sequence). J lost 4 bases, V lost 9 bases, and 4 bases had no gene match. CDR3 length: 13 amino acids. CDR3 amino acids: CASGDRDYNEQFF. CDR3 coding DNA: TGTGCCAGCGGGGACAGGGATTACAATGAGCAGTTCTTC.

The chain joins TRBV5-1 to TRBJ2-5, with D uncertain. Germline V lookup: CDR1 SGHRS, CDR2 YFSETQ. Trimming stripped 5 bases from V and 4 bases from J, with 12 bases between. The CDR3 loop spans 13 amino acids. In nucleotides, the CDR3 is TGCGCCAGCAGATACCGGGTCGGAGAGACCCAGTACTTC. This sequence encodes CASRYRVGETQYF.

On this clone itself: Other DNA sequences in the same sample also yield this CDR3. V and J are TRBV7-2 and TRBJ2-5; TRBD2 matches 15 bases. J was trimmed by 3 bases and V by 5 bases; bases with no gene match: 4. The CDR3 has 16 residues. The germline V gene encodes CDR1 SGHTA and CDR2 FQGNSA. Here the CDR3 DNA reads TGTGCCAGCAGCCCGGGACTAGCGGGAGGCGAAGAGACCCAGTACTTC. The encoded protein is CASSPGLAGGEETQYF.

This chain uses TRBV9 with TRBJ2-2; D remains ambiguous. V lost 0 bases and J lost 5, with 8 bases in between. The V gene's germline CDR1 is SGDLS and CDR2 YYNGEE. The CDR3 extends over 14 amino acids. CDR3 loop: CASSVAVMTGELFF. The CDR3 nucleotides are TGTGCCAGCAGCGTAGCGGTGATGACCGGGGAGCTGTTTTTT.

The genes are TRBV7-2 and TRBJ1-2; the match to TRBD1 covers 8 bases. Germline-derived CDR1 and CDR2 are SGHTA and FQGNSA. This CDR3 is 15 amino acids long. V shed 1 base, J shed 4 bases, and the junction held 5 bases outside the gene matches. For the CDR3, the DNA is TGTGCCAGCAGCTTAGGGGACAGGACAGGCTATGGCTACACCTTC. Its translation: CASSLGDRTGYGYTF.

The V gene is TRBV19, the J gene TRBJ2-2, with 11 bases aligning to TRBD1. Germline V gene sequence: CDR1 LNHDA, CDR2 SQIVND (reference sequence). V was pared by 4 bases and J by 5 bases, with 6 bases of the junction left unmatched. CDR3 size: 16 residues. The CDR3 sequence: CASSTGTGGRTGELFF. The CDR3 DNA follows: TGTGCCAGTAGTACCGGGACAGGGGGGCGGACCGGGGAGCTGTTTTTT.

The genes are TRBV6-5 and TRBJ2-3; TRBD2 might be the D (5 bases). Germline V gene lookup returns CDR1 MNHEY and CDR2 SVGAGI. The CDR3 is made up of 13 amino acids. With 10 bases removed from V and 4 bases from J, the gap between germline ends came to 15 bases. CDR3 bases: TGTGCCACAACGGGTAGGAGGTCAGATACGCAGTATTTT. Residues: CATTGRRSDTQYF.

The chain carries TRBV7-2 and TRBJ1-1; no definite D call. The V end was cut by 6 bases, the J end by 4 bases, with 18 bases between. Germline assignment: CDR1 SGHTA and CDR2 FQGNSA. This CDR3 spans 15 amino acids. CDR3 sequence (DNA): TGTGCCAGCAGGTCGGGCCGTACACCTTTCACTGAAGCTTTCTTT. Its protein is CASRSGRTPFTEAFF.

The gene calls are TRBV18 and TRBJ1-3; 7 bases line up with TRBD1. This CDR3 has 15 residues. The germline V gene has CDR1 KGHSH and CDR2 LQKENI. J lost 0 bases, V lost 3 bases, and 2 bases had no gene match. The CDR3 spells CASSPDRVSGNTIYF. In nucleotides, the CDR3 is TGTGCCAGCTCACCCGACAGGGTCTCTGGAAACACCATATATTTT.

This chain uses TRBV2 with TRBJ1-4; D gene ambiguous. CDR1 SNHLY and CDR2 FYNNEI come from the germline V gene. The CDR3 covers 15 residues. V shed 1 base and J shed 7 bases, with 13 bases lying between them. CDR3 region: CASSEVGSMSEKLFF. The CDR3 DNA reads TGTGCCAGCAGTGAAGTGGGCAGTATGAGTGAAAAACTGTTTTTT.

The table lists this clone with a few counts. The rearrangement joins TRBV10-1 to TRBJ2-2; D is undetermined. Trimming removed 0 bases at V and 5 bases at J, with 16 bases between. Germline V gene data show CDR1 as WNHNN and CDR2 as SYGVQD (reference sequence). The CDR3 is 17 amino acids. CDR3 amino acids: CASSESPAGKRTGELFF. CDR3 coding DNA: TGCGCCAGCAGTGAGTCCCCGGCAGGCAAGAGAACCGGGGAGCTGTTTTTT.

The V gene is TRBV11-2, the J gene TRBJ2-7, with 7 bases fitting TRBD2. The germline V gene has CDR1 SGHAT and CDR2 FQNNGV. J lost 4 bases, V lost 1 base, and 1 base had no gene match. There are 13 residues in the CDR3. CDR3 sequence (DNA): TGTGCCAGCAGCTTAGTGGGGGGGTACGAGCAGTACGTC. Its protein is CASSLVGGYEQYV.

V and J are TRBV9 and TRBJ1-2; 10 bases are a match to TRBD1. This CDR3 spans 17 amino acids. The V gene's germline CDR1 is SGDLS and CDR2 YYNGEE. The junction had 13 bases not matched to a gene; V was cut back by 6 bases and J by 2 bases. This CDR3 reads CASTPGDRGFANYGYTF. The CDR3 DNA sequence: TGTGCCAGCACCCCAGGGGACAGGGGTTTCGCCAACTATGGCTACACCTTC.

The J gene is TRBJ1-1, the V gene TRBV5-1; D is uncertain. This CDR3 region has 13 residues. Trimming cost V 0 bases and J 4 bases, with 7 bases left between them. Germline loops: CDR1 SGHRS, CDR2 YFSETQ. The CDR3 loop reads CASSLGFGTEAFF. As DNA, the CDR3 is TGCGCCAGCAGCTTGGGTTTTGGCACTGAAGCTTTCTTT.

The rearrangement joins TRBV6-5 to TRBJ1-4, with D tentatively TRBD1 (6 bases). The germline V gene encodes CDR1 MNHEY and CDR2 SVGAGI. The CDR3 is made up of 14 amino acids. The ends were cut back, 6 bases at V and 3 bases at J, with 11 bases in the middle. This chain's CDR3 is CASSPDRPNEKLFF. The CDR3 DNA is TGTGCCAGCAGCCCCGACAGGCCTAATGAAAAACTGTTTTTT.

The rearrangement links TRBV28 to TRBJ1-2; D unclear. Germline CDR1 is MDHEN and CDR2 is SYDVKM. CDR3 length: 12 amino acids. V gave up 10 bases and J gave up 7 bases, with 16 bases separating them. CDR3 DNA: TGTGCCACCCAGGTGGCTGTTGGTGGCTACACCTTC. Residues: CATQVAVGGYTF.

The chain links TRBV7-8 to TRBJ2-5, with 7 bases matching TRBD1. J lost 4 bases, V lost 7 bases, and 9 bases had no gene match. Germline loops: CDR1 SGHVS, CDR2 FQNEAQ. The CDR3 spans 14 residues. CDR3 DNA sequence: TGTGCCAGCAACACAGGGGTGGGTAGAGAGACCCAGTACTTC. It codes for CASNTGVGRETQYF.

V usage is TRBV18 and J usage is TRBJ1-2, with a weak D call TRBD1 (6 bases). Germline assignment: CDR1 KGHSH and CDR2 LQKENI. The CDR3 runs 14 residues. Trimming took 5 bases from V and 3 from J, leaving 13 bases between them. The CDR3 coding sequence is TGTGCCAGCTCAGAGGGGGGCAAGGACTATGGCTACACCTTC. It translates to CASSEGGKDYGYTF.

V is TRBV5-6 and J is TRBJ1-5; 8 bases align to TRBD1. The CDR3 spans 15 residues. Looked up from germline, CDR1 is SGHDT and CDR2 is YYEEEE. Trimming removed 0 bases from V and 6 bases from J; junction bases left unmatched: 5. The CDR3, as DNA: TGTGCCAGCAGCTTGGCGGGTGGACAGGGTCAGCCCCAGCATTTT. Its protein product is CASSLAGGQGQPQHF.

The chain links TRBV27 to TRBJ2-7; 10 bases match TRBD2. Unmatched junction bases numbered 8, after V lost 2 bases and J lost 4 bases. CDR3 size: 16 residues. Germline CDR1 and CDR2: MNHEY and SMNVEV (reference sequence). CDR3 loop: CASSLRGLAIGYEQYF. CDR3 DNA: TGTGCCAGCAGTTTACGGGGACTAGCGATAGGATACGAGCAGTACTTC.

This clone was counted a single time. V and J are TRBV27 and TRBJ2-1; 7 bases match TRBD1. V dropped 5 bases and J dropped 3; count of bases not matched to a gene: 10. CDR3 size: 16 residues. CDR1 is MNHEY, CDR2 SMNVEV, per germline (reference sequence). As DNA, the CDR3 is TGTGCCAGCAGTCTATACAGGGGAATAGTCTACAATGAGCAGTTCTTC. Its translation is CASSLYRGIVYNEQFF.

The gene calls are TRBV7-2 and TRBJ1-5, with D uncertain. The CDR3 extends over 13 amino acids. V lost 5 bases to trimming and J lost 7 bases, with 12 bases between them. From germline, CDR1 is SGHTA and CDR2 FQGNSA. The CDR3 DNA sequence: TGTGCCAGCAGCCCCGGGATGCAACAGCCCCAGCATTTT. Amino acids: CASSPGMQQPQHF.

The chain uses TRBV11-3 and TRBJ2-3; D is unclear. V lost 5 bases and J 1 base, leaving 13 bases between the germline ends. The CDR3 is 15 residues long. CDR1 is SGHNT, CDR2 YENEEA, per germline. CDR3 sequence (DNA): TGTGCCAGCAGCCCCCGAGGTCCAGGCACAGATACGCAGTATTTT. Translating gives CASSPRGPGTDTQYF.

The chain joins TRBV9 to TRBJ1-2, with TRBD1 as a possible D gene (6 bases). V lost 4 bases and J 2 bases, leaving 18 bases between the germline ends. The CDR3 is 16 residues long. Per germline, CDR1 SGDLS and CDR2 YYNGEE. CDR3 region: CASSLLGGGLNYGYTF. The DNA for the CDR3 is TGTGCCAGCAGCCTCCTCGGGGGGGGGCTCAACTATGGCTACACCTTC.

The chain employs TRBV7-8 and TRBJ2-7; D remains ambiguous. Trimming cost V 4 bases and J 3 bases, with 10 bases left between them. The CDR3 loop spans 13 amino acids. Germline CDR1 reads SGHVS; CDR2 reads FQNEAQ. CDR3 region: CASSSQKNYEQYF. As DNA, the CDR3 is TGTGCCAGCAGCTCCCAAAAAAACTACGAGCAGTACTTC.